This T cell receptor beta chain was captured in a study of OX40 agonist ivuxolimab in advanced cancers. The overall study: Intravenous ivuxolimab at 0.01 to 10 mg/kg was given to patients every 2 weeks.

There are 14 residues in the CDR3. Germline trimming cut 3 bases from V and 5 bases from J; bases unmatched to any gene: 6. The V gene's germline CDR1 is SGHDN and CDR2 FVKESK. TCRdb's table, derived via immunoSEQ multiplex PCR, lists solely in-frame clones and lacks some. The sample holds tens of thousands of clones, 70% to 90% seen once. The clonotype originates from an adult with an advanced solid tumor such as melanoma, head and neck, liver or kidney cancer. The sample was CD4+ or CD8+ T cells sorted from blood, taken in a trial of the OX40 agonist ivuxolimab. The V and J genes are TRBV14 and TRBJ2-5; 7 bases map to TRBD2. CDR3 coding DNA: TGTGCCAGCAGCCACCTGGGGAGGGAGGAGACCCAGTACTTC. Translated: CASSHLGREETQYF.